These T cell receptor beta chains were read from a single sample in a study of T-cell reconstitution after alpha-beta-depleted transplantation in children. TCRdb independently ran MiXCR on the PCR reads; one entry per CDR3 protein. The table includes approximately 430,000 distinct CDR3 sequences, 16% detected once. Source: PBMCs, mostly from graft donor cells, taken 360 days after TCRalphabeta/CD19-depleted stem cell transplant. These TCRs come from a boy under two years old who had a stem cell transplant for Wiskott-Aldrich syndrome, so the T cells may come from the graft donor. Each CDR3 is given without its conserved first and last residue.

cdr3_aa: ASSLESGLDLLGYGYT
v_call: TRBV12-3/TRBV12-4
j_call: TRBJ1-2

cdr3_aa: ASRDDRWFTGELF
v_call: TRBV7-8
j_call: TRBJ2-2

cdr3_aa: ASSLAQGNQETQY
v_call: TRBV7-9
j_call: TRBJ2-5

cdr3_aa: ASSYRSGGGHHEQF
v_call: TRBV12-3/TRBV12-4
j_call: TRBJ2-1

cdr3_aa: ASSALAGGQDTQY
v_call: TRBV6-1
j_call: TRBJ2-3

cdr3_aa: ASSRWALAGGELF
v_call: TRBV7-6
j_call: TRBJ2-2

cdr3_aa: ATSDWTSGRADTQY
v_call: TRBV24-1
j_call: TRBJ2-3

cdr3_aa: ASRFMIASGPANTGELF
v_call: TRBV7-8
j_call: TRBJ2-2

cdr3_aa: ASSLAVQGTDTQY
v_call: TRBV5-1
j_call: TRBJ2-3

cdr3_aa: ASSLAGSRSYEQY
v_call: TRBV5-1
j_call: TRBJ2-7

cdr3_aa: ASSPLPLAEAF
v_call: TRBV5-6
j_call: TRBJ1-1

cdr3_aa: SGASSYNEQF
v_call: TRBV29-1
j_call: TRBJ2-1

cdr3_aa: AISQPGQGRTEAF
v_call: TRBV10-3
j_call: TRBJ1-1

cdr3_aa: ASSQGDRGLGTQY
v_call: TRBV3-1
j_call: TRBJ2-5

cdr3_aa: SANVPYNEQF
v_call: TRBV20-1
j_call: TRBJ2-1

cdr3_aa: ASSAPRDRDVHEQY
v_call: TRBV9
j_call: TRBJ2-7

cdr3_aa: ASSLGTGNGDIQY
v_call: TRBV7-6
j_call: TRBJ2-4

cdr3_aa: ATSDLRDAGPSATGELF
v_call: TRBV24-1
j_call: TRBJ2-2

cdr3_aa: ASSFDFDTEAF
v_call: TRBV5-1
j_call: TRBJ1-1

cdr3_aa: ASSLPKAGGPQETQY
v_call: TRBV5-1
j_call: TRBJ2-5

cdr3_aa: ASSPRLAAYNEQF
v_call: TRBV12-3/TRBV12-4
j_call: TRBJ2-1

cdr3_aa: ASSRRGLGRY
v_call: TRBV25-1
j_call: TRBJ2-3

cdr3_aa: ASSPPGLPLEQY
v_call: TRBV7-2
j_call: TRBJ2-7

cdr3_aa: AFGRSSKYGYT
v_call: TRBV30
j_call: TRBJ1-2

cdr3_aa: ASSKEEVMNTEAF
v_call: TRBV21-1
j_call: TRBJ1-1

cdr3_aa: ASRIQGAGYEQY
v_call: TRBV27
j_call: TRBJ2-7

cdr3_aa: ASSPAGPRTDTQY
v_call: TRBV7-9
j_call: TRBJ2-3

cdr3_aa: ASSPSGPLGGTGELF
v_call: TRBV7-9
j_call: TRBJ2-2

cdr3_aa: ASTFTSADYNEQF
v_call: TRBV12-3/TRBV12-4
j_call: TRBJ2-1

cdr3_aa: ASSSPGSGGRGDTQY
v_call: TRBV28
j_call: TRBJ2-3

cdr3_aa: ATSDVIYGYT
v_call: TRBV24-1
j_call: TRBJ1-2

cdr3_aa: ATSRDRGGYEQY
v_call: TRBV15
j_call: TRBJ2-7

cdr3_aa: ASSARDRAYNEQF
v_call: TRBV25-1
j_call: TRBJ2-1

cdr3_aa: ASSLNAIREETQY
v_call: TRBV7-2
j_call: TRBJ2-5

cdr3_aa: ASSQRASYSYNEQF
v_call: TRBV4-3
j_call: TRBJ2-1

cdr3_aa: AISVQIGGFPYNEQF
v_call: TRBV10-3
j_call: TRBJ2-1

cdr3_aa: ASSPAGTSGKETQY
v_call: TRBV7-9
j_call: TRBJ2-5

cdr3_aa: ASSPGAITGVEQF
v_call: TRBV7-2
j_call: TRBJ2-1

cdr3_aa: ASSGGSSYEQY
v_call: TRBV5-1
j_call: TRBJ2-7

cdr3_aa: ASSRTGTLGTDTQY
v_call: TRBV7-2
j_call: TRBJ2-3

cdr3_aa: ATSTSGTADNEQF
v_call: TRBV24-1
j_call: TRBJ2-1

cdr3_aa: SASVTAEGYT
v_call: TRBV20-1
j_call: TRBJ1-2

cdr3_aa: AISERTSTEAF
v_call: TRBV10-3
j_call: TRBJ1-1

cdr3_aa: ASTPLAGTDTQY
v_call: TRBV12-3/TRBV12-4
j_call: TRBJ2-3

cdr3_aa: ASSTSGTESTF
v_call: TRBV28
j_call: TRBJ1-1

cdr3_aa: SASGRLLSYEQY
v_call: TRBV20-1
j_call: TRBJ2-7